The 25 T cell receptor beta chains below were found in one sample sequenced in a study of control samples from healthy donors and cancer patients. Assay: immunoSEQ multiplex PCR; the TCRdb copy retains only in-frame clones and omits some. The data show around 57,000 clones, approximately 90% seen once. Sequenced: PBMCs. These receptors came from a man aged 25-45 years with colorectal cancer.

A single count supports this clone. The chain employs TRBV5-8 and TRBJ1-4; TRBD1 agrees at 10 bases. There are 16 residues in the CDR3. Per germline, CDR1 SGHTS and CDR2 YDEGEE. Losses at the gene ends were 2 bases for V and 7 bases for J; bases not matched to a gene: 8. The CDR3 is CASSFWTGGVGEKLFF. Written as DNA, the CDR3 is TGTGCCAGCAGCTTTTGGACAGGGGGAGTGGGTGAAAAACTGTTTTTT.

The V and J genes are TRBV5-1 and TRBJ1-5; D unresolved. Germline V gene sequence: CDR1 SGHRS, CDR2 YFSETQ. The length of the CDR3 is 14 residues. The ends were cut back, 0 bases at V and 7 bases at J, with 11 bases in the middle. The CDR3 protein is CASSLGRPDQPQHF. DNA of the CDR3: TGCGCCAGCAGCTTGGGGAGACCGGACCAGCCCCAGCATTTT.

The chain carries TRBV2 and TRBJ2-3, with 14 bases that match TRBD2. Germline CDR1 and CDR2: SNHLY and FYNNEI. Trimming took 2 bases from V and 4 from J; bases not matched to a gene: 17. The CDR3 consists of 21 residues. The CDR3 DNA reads TGTGCCAGCAGTGAAACTACTTTTGAAGGACTAGCGGGGGGTGGAGCAGATACGCAGTATTTT. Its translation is CASSETTFEGLAGGGADTQYF.

The CDR3 sequence is CASSFVGEQFF. CDR3 coding DNA: TGTGCCAGCAGTTTCGTCGGTGAGCAGTTCTTC. The chain uses TRBV27 and TRBJ2-1, with D hard to call. V lost 3 bases to trimming and J lost 9 bases, with 6 bases between them. Germline V gene lookup returns CDR1 MNHEY and CDR2 SMNVEV (reference sequence). CDR3 length equals 11 residues.

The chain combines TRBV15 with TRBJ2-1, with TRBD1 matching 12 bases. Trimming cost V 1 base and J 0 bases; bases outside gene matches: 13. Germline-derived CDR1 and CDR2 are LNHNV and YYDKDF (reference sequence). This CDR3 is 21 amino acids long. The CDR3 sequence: CATSRGRPGQGALSSYNEQFF. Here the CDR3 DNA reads TGTGCCACCAGCAGAGGACGACCGGGACAGGGGGCCCTGAGCTCCTACAATGAGCAGTTCTTC.

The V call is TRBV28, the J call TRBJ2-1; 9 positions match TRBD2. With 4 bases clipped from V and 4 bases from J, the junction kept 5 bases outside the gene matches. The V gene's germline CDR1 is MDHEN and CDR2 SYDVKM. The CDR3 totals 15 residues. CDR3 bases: TGTGCCAGCAGTTCGGCTAGCGGGACTTACAATGAGCAGTTCTTC. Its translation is CASSSASGTYNEQFF.

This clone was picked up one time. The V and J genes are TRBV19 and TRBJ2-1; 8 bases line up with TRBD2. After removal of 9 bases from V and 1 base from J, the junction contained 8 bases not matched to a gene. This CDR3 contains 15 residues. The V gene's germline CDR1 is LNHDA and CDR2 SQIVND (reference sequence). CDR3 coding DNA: TGTGCCAGCCTACCTAGCGGGCGATCCTACAATGAGCAGTTCTTC. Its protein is CASLPSGRSYNEQFF.

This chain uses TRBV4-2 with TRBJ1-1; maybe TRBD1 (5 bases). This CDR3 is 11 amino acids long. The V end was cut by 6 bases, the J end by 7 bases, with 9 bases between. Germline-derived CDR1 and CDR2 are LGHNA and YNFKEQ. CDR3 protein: CASRGRNEAFF. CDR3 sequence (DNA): TGTGCCAGCAGGGGACGAAATGAAGCTTTCTTT.

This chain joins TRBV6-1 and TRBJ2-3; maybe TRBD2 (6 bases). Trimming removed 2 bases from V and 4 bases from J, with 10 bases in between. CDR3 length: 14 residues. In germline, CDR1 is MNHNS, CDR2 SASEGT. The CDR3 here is CASSEWREADTQYF. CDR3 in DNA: TGTGCCAGCAGTGAATGGAGGGAGGCAGATACGCAGTATTTT.

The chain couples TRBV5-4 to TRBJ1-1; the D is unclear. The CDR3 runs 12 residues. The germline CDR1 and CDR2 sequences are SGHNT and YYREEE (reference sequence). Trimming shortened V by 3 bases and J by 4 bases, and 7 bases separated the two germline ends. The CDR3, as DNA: TGTGCCAGCAGCTCGCGGGGCACTGAAGCTTTCTTT. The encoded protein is CASSSRGTEAFF.

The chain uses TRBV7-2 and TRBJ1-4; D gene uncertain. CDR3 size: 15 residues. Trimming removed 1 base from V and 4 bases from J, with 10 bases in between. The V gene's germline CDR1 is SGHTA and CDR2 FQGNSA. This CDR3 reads CASSLERGSNEKLFF. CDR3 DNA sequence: TGTGCCAGCAGCTTAGAGCGGGGAAGTAATGAAAAACTGTTTTTT.

CDR3 nucleotides: TGCGCCAGCAGCCGAACCCAGGACGTCGGTAATGAAAAACTGTTTTTT. It translates to CASSRTQDVGNEKLFF. The chain uses TRBV4-3 and TRBJ1-4, with no clear D. Germline lookup yields CDR1 LGHNA and CDR2 YSLEER. The CDR3 loop spans 16 amino acids. V gave up 4 bases and J gave up 4 bases, with 16 bases separating them.

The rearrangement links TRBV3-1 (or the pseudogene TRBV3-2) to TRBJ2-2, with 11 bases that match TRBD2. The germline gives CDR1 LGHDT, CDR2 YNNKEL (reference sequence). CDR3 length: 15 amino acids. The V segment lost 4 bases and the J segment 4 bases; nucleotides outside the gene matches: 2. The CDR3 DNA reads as TGTGCCAGCAGCCTAGCGGGGGGGCCCACCGGGGAGCTGTTTTTT. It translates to CASSLAGGPTGELFF.

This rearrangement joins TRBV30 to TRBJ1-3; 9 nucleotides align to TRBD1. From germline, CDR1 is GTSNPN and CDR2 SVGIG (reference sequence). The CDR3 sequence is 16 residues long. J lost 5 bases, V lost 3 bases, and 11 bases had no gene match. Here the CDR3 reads CAWSLRGTGSRNTIYF. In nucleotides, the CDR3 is TGTGCCTGGAGCTTGCGGGGGACAGGGTCGAGAAACACCATATATTTT.

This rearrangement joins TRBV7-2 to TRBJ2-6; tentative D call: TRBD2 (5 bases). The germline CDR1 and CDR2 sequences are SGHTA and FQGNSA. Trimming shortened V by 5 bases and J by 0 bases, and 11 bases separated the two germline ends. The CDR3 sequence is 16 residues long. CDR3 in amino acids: CASSIRGGSGANVLTF. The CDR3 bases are TGTGCCAGCAGCATCCGAGGAGGCTCTGGGGCCAACGTCCTGACTTTC.

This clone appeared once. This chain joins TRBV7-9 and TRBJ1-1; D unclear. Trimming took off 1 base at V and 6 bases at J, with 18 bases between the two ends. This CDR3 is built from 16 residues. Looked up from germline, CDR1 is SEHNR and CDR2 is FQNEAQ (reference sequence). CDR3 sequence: CASSLVGAEGSPEAFF. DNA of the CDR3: TGTGCCAGCAGCTTAGTCGGCGCGGAGGGCAGCCCTGAAGCTTTCTTT.

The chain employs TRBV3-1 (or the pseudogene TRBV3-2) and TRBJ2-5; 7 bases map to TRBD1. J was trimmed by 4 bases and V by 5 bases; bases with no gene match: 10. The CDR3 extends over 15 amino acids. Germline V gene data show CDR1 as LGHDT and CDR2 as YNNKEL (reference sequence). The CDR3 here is CASSFHPGGPETQYF. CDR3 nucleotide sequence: TGTGCCAGCAGCTTTCACCCAGGGGGTCCAGAGACCCAGTACTTC.

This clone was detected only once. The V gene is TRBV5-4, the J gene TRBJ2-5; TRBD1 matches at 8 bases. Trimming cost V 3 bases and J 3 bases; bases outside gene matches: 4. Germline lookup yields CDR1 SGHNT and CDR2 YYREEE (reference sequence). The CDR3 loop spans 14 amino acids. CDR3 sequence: CASSWDRREETQYF. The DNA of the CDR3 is TGTGCCAGCAGCTGGGACAGGAGAGAAGAGACCCAGTACTTC.

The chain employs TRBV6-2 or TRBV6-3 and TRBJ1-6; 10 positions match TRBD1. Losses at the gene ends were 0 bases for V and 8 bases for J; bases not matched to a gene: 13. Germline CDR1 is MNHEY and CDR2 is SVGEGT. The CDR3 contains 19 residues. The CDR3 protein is CASSYSLGAFGQGDSPLHF. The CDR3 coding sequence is TGTGCCAGCAGTTACTCGTTGGGGGCCTTTGGACAGGGGGATTCACCCCTCCACTTT.

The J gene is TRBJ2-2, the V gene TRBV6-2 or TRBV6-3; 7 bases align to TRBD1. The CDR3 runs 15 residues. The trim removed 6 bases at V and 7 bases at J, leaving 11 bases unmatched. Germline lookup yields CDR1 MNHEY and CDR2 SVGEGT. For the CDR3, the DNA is TGTGCCAGCAGCATATTCTCAGGGGGAATCGGGGAGCTGTTTTTT. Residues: CASSIFSGGIGELFF.

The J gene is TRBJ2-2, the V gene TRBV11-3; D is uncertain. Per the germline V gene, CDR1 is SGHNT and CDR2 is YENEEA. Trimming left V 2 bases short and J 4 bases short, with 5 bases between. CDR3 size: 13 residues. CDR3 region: CASSLQGTGELFF. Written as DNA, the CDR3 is TGTGCCAGCAGCTTACAAGGCACCGGGGAGCTGTTTTTT. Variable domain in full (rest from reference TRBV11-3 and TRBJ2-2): EAGVVQSPRYKIIEKKQPVAFWCNPISGHNTLYWYLQNLGQGPELLIRYENEEAVDDSQLPKDRFSAERLKGVDSTLKIQPAELGDSAVYLCASSLQGTGELFFGEGSRLTVL.

CDR3: CSVSSGQGGYGYTF. CDR3 coding DNA: TGCAGCGTTTCCTCTGGACAGGGAGGGTATGGCTACACCTTC. J is TRBJ1-2 and V is TRBV29-1; 8 positions agree with TRBD1. CDR1 is SQVTM, CDR2 ANQGSEA, per germline. The CDR3 has 14 amino acids. Losses at the gene ends were 5 bases for V and 5 bases for J; bases not matched to a gene: 10.

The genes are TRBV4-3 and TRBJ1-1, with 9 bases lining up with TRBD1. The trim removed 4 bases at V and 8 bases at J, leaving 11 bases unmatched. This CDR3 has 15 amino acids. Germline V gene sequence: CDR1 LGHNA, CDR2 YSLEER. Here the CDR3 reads CASSRATRQGGEAFF. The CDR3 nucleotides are TGCGCCAGCAGCCGCGCAACCCGACAGGGGGGAGAAGCTTTCTTT.

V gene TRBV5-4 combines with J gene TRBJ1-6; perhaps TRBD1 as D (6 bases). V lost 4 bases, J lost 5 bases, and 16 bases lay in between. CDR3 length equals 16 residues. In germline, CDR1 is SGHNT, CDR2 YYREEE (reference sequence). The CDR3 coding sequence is TGTGCCAGCAGCAAAAGGACAGCGACTCATAATTCACCCCTCCACTTT. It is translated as CASSKRTATHNSPLHF.

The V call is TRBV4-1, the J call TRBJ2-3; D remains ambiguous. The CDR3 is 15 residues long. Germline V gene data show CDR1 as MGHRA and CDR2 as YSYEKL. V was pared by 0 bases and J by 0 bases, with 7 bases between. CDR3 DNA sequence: TGCGCCAGCAGCCAAGAAGGGTATAGCACAGATACGCAGTATTTT. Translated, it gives CASSQEGYSTDTQYF.